Each of the 21 T cell receptor beta chains below was sequenced from the same sample in a study of cytomegalovirus exposure and HLA in healthy donors. The assay was immunoSEQ multiplex PCR, and TCRdb's table has in-frame clones only and misses some. The table includes 90,000 to 120,000 clones, approximately 85% detected once. Sample: PBMCs. These receptors came from a woman under 30 in good health and CMV-seronegative.

This rearrangement joins TRBV27 to TRBJ1-5; D uncertain. The CDR3 length is 14 residues. The germline V gene encodes CDR1 MNHEY and CDR2 SMNVEV (reference sequence). V was trimmed by 0 bases and J by 7 bases, leaving 10 bases between them. The CDR3 DNA reads as TGTGCCAGCAGTTTATCGGTCGGAGGACAGCCCCAGCATTTT. Its translation is CASSLSVGGQPQHF.

The gene calls are TRBV11-3 and TRBJ2-7, with D possibly being TRBD1 (6 bases). The CDR3 runs to 14 residues. V lost 0 bases and J 5 bases, leaving 11 bases between the germline ends. Germline V gives CDR1 SGHNT, CDR2 YENEEA. The CDR3 DNA is TGTGCCAGCAGCTTAGAACAGGGTTCCAACGAGCAGTACTTC. This translates into CASSLEQGSNEQYF.

The chain joins TRBV6-1 to TRBJ2-5, with 7 bases fitting TRBD1. V was pared by 3 bases and J by 0 bases, with 4 bases of the junction left unmatched. There are 15 residues in the CDR3. CDR1 and CDR2 from the germline V gene are MNHNS and SASEGT. The CDR3 sequence: CASSDETGHQETQYF. CDR3 in DNA: TGTGCCAGCAGTGATGAGACAGGGCACCAAGAGACCCAGTACTTC.

The V gene is TRBV6-1, the J gene TRBJ2-5; possible D gene TRBD1, 7 bases. The CDR3 length is 16 residues. Trimming shortened V by 3 bases and J by 4 bases, and 18 bases separated the two germline ends. Germline V gene data show CDR1 as MNHNS and CDR2 as SASEGT. CDR3 sequence reads: CASSEGPAGGRETQYF. The CDR3 bases are TGTGCCAGCAGTGAGGGTCCGGCAGGGGGGAGAGAGACCCAGTACTTC.

The genes are TRBV4-2 and TRBJ2-3; 10 bases map to TRBD2. The CDR3 spans 20 residues. CDR1 and CDR2 (germline): LGHNA, YNFKEQ. V was pared by 0 bases and J by 0 bases, with 12 bases of the junction left unmatched. The CDR3 bases are TGTGCCAGCAGCCAAGAGGGGATCAGCGGGGGGGACTATAGCACAGATACGCAGTATTTT. Protein sequence: CASSQEGISGGDYSTDTQYF.

This clone was seen just once. This chain uses TRBV30 with TRBJ2-1; 8 positions agree with TRBD1. This CDR3 has 17 amino acids. V was clipped by 2 bases and J by 0 bases; unmatched bases: 9. From germline, CDR1 is GTSNPN and CDR2 SVGIG (reference sequence). For the CDR3, the DNA is TGTGCCTGGAGTCCCAGGTTTACAGGGGGCTCCTACAATGAGCAGTTCTTC. This sequence encodes CAWSPRFTGGSYNEQFF.

The chain joins TRBV2 to TRBJ2-7; D uncertain. The CDR3 sequence is 12 residues long. Germline CDR1 is SNHLY and CDR2 is FYNNEI. The V end lost 5 bases, the J end lost 3 bases, and 8 bases lay between the germline ends. Here the CDR3 DNA reads TGTGCCAGCAGTCGACAAAACTACGAGCAGTACTTC. Protein: CASSRQNYEQYF.

The V call is TRBV30, the J call TRBJ1-4; 8 bases agree with TRBD1. Germline lookup yields CDR1 GTSNPN and CDR2 SVGIG (reference sequence). With V trimmed by 2 bases and J by 7 bases, 6 bases remained unmatched. CDR3 length: 14 amino acids. The CDR3: CAWSPQGAGEKLFF. In DNA form, the CDR3 reads TGTGCCTGGAGTCCCCAGGGGGCCGGTGAAAAACTGTTTTTT.

The gene calls are TRBV28 and TRBJ2-7; TRBD1 agrees at 9 bases. The germline CDR1 and CDR2 sequences are MDHEN and SYDVKM. The CDR3 covers 12 residues. V lost 8 bases, J lost 5 bases, and 4 bases stayed unmatched. The DNA for the CDR3 is TGTGCCAGCCGGGACAGGGCCCACGAGCAGTACTTC. It translates to CASRDRAHEQYF.

The chain links TRBV7-9 to TRBJ2-7, with 10 bases lining up with TRBD2. With V trimmed by 4 bases and J by 3 bases, 9 bases remained unmatched. The CDR3 is 16 amino acids. Germline CDR1 and CDR2: SEHNR and FQNEAQ (reference sequence). The CDR3 DNA reads TGTGCCAGCAGCTCCTCCCTAGCGGGGGCGATCTACGAGCAGTACTTC. Amino acid sequence: CASSSSLAGAIYEQYF.

The table lists this clone with a few counts. This chain links TRBV11-2 with TRBJ2-7; possibly TRBD1 for D (6 bases). The CDR3 is 13 residues long. CDR1 SGHAT and CDR2 FQNNGV come from the germline V gene. The ends were cut back, 5 bases at V and 3 bases at J, with 11 bases in the middle. The CDR3 sequence is CASSPTGHYEQYF. The CDR3 DNA follows: TGTGCCAGCAGCCCGACAGGCCACTACGAGCAGTACTTC.

This clone was detected a few times. The V call is TRBV19, the J call TRBJ2-7, with 7 bases fitting TRBD2. Trimming at V came to 4 bases and at J to 0 bases, leaving 6 bases not matched to a gene. The CDR3 consists of 15 residues. Looked up from germline, CDR1 is LNHDA and CDR2 is SQIVND (reference sequence). Written as DNA, the CDR3 is TGTGCCAGTAGTACCCGGGACTATTCCTCCTACGAGCAGTACTTC. This sequence encodes CASSTRDYSSYEQYF. The full variable domain, in which reference TRBV19 and TRBJ2-7 provide the parts outside the CDR3, is DGGITQSPKYLFRKEGQNVTLSCEQNLNHDAMYWYRQDPGQGLRLIYYSQIVNDFQKGDIAEGYSVSREKKESFPLTVTSAQKNPTAFYLCASSTRDYSSYEQYFGPGTRLTVT.

The V and J genes are TRBV28 and TRBJ2-7; 10 nucleotides match TRBD1. The V gene's germline CDR1 is MDHEN and CDR2 SYDVKM. J gave up 5 bases and V 5 bases, and 3 bases lay outside the gene matches. This CDR3 has 13 residues. CDR3 sequence reads: CASSPGQGNEQYF. The CDR3 DNA follows: TGTGCCAGCAGTCCGGGACAGGGGAACGAGCAGTACTTC.

This chain links TRBV2 with TRBJ1-3, with a tentative D call TRBD1 (5 bases). From germline, CDR1 is SNHLY and CDR2 FYNNEI. CDR3 length equals 14 residues. The V end was cut by 7 bases, the J end by 1 base, with 11 bases between. Written as DNA, the CDR3 is TGTGCCAGCAACGAGGCAGGGTCTGGAAACACCATATATTTT. Protein sequence: CASNEAGSGNTIYF.

The chain links TRBV2 to TRBJ2-2; the D gene is possibly TRBD2 (6 bases). This CDR3 comprises 12 residues. V lost 9 bases, J lost 4 bases, and 9 bases lay in between. Germline V lookup: CDR1 SNHLY, CDR2 FYNNEI. Here the CDR3 reads CASQTSTGELFF. CDR3 coding DNA: TGTGCCAGTCAGACTAGCACCGGGGAGCTGTTTTTT.

The chain uses TRBV5-4 and TRBJ1-2; 7 bases map to TRBD1. The CDR3 has 15 residues. V was pared by 0 bases and J by 0 bases, with 2 bases of the junction left unmatched. Germline assignment: CDR1 SGHNT and CDR2 YYREEE (reference sequence). The DNA of the CDR3 is TGTGCCAGCAGCTTGGGACAGGGAGCTAACTATGGCTACACCTTC. Amino acids: CASSLGQGANYGYTF.

CDR3 bases: TGTGCCAGCAGTTATGGAGAAAATTCACCCCTCCACTTT. Its protein product is CASSYGENSPLHF. This sequence joins TRBV6-6 and TRBJ1-6; no firm D call. This CDR3 is 13 amino acids long. Per germline, CDR1 MNHNY and CDR2 SVGAGI (reference sequence). Between the trimmed V and J ends, which lost 3 bases and 7 bases, there was a span of 7 bases.

This chain uses TRBV28 with TRBJ2-1; D is undetermined. Trimming cost V 5 bases and J 4 bases, with 18 bases left between them. Germline V lookup: CDR1 MDHEN, CDR2 SYDVKM. This CDR3 comprises 16 residues. As DNA, the CDR3 is TGTGCCAGCAGTCCGTCCCCCGGGTCCTCGTACAATGAGCAGTTCTTC. Residues: CASSPSPGSSYNEQFF.

The J gene is TRBJ1-3, the V gene TRBV2, with 10 bases lining up with TRBD1. J was trimmed by 8 bases and V by 0 bases; bases with no gene match: 4. The germline gives CDR1 SNHLY, CDR2 FYNNEI. The CDR3 has 15 residues. The CDR3 loop reads CASSEAGTGVDTIYF. The CDR3 nucleotides read TGTGCCAGCAGTGAAGCTGGGACAGGGGTAGACACCATATATTTT.

This chain uses TRBV4-1 with TRBJ1-1; D remains unclear. V lost 0 bases and J 12 bases, leaving 11 bases between the germline ends. The germline V gene has CDR1 MGHRA and CDR2 YSYEKL. The CDR3 is 12 amino acids. The CDR3 coding sequence is TGCGCCAGCAGCCAAGATGCTACCATAACTTTCTTT. Amino acid sequence: CASSQDATITFF.

The chain recombines TRBV11-2 with TRBJ2-7; D may be TRBD1 (5 bases). This CDR3 is 14 amino acids long. Germline-derived CDR1 and CDR2 are SGHAT and FQNNGV. V lost 8 bases and J lost 4, with 18 bases in between. CDR3 sequence reads: CASESQGPGYEQYF. CDR3 bases: TGTGCCAGCGAATCGCAGGGTCCGGGTTACGAGCAGTACTTC.